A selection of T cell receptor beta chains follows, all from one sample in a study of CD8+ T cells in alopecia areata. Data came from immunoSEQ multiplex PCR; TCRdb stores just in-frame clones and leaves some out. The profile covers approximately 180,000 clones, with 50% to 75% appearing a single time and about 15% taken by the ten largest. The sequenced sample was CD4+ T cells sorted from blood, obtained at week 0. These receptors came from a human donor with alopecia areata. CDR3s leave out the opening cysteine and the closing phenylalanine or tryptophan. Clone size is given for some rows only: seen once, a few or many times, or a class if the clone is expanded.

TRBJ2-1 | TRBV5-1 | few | ASSRTLDEQF
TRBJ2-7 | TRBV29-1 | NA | SVKRDRLDEQY
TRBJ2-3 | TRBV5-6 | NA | ASSLSAGAGDTQY
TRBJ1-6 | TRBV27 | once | ASRSQGGSPPLH
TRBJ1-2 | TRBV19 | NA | ASSTLGGSYGYT
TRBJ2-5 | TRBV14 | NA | ASSQGDRALGEETQY
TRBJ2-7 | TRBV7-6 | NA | ASSYSSGGGYEQY
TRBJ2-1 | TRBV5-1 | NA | ASSLSSVDNEQF
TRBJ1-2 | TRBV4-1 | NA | ASSQDTANRDILRYGYT
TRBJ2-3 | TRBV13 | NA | ASSLGAVDTQY
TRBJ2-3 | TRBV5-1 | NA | ASSGEPSTDTQY
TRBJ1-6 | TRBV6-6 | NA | ASNLGGNNSPLH
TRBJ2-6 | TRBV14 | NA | ASSQAGGYSGANVLT
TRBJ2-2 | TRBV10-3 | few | AIRKGLAGRLTGELF
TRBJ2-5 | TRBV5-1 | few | ASSFLGQETQY